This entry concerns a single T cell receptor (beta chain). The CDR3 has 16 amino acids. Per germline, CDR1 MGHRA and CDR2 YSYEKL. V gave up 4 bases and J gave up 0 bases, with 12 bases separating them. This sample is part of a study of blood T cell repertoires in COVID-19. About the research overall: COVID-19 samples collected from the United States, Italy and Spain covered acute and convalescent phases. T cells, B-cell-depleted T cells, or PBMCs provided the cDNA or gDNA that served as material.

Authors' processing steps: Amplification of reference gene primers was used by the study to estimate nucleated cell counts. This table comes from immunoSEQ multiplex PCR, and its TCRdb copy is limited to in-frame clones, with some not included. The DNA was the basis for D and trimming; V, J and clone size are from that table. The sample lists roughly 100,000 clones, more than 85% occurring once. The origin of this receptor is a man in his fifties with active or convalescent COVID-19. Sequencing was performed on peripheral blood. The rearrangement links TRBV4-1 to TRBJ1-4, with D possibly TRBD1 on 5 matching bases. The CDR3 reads CASSPMGGSTNEKLFF. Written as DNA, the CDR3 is TGCGCCAGCAGCCCAATGGGGGGATCAACTAATGAAAAACTGTTTTTT.